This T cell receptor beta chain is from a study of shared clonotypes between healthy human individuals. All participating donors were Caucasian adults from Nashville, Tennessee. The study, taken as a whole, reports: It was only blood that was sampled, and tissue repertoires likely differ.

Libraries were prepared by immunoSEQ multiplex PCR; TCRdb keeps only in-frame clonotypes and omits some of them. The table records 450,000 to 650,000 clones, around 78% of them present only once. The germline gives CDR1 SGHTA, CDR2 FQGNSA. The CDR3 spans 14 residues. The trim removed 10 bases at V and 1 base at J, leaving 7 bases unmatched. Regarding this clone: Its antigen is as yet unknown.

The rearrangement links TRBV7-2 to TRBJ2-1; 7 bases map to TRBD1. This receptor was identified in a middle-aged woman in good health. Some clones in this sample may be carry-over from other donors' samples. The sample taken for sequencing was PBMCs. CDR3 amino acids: CATVTGSSYNEQFF. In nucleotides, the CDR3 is TGTGCCACCGTGACAGGGTCATCCTACAATGAGCAGTTCTTC.